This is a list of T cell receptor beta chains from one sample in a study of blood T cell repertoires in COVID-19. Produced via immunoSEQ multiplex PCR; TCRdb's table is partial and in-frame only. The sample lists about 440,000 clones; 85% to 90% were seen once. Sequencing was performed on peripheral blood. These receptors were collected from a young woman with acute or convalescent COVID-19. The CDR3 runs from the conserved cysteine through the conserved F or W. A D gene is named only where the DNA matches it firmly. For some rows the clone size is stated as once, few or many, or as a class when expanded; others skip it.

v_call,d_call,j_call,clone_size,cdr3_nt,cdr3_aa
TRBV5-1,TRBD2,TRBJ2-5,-,TGCGCCAGCAGCTTACTAGCGGGGGTACAAGAGACCCAGTACTTC,CASSLLAGVQETQYF
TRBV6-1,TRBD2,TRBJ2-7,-,TGTGCCAGCAGAGAACTCCTAGCGGGGGGACCCTACGAGCAGTACTTC,CASRELLAGGPYEQYF
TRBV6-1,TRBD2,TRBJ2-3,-,TGTGCCAGCAGTGAGATCGGGGGGAGGGCCACAGATACGCAGTATTTT,CASSEIGGRATDTQYF
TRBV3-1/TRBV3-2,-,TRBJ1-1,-,TGTGCCAGCAGCCAACGGAACACTGAAGCTTTCTTT,CASSQRNTEAFF
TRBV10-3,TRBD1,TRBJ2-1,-,TGTGCCATCAGTGAGCCGACAAGGGACAGGGGAAAAAGGAATTACAATGAGCAGTTCTTC,CAISEPTRDRGKRNYNEQFF
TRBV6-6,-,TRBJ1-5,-,TGTGCCAGCAGTTACTCTGACTACGCACCCCAGCATTTT,CASSYSDYAPQHF
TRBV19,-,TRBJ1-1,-,TGTGCCAGTGTCACTCGAGGAGGGGCAGAGACTGAAGCTTTCTTT,CASVTRGGAETEAFF
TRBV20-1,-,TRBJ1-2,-,TGCAGCCCCCCTTGGGCTACTGGCTACACCTTC,CSPPWATGYTF
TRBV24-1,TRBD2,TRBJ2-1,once,TGTGCCACCAGTGATTGGACTAGCGGGGGGCCCTACAATGAGCAGTTCTTC,CATSDWTSGGPYNEQFF
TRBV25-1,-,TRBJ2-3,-,TGTGCCAGCAGTACTGTGTATACGCAGTATTTT,CASSTVYTQYF
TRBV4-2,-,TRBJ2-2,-,TGTGCCAGCAGTCCTGGCTCTGCGGCCCTGAACACCGGGGAGCTGTTTTTT,CASSPGSAALNTGELFF
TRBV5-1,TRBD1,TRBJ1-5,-,TGCGCCAGCAGCCGGGGACAGGCGGATAGCAATCAGCCCCAGCATTTT,CASSRGQADSNQPQHF
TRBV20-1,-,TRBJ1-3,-,TGCAGTGCTAGTCATGGAAACACCATATATTTT,CSASHGNTIYF
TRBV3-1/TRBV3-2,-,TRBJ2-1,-,TGTGCCAGCAGCCCCTGGGTTGCGGGGCGAACTCAAGAGGATGAGCAGTTCTTC,CASSPWVAGRTQEDEQFF
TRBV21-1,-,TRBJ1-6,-,TGTGCCAGCAGCAGCCGCCCCGAAGGGGTTGAGGCCCTCCACTTT,CASSSRPEGVEALHF